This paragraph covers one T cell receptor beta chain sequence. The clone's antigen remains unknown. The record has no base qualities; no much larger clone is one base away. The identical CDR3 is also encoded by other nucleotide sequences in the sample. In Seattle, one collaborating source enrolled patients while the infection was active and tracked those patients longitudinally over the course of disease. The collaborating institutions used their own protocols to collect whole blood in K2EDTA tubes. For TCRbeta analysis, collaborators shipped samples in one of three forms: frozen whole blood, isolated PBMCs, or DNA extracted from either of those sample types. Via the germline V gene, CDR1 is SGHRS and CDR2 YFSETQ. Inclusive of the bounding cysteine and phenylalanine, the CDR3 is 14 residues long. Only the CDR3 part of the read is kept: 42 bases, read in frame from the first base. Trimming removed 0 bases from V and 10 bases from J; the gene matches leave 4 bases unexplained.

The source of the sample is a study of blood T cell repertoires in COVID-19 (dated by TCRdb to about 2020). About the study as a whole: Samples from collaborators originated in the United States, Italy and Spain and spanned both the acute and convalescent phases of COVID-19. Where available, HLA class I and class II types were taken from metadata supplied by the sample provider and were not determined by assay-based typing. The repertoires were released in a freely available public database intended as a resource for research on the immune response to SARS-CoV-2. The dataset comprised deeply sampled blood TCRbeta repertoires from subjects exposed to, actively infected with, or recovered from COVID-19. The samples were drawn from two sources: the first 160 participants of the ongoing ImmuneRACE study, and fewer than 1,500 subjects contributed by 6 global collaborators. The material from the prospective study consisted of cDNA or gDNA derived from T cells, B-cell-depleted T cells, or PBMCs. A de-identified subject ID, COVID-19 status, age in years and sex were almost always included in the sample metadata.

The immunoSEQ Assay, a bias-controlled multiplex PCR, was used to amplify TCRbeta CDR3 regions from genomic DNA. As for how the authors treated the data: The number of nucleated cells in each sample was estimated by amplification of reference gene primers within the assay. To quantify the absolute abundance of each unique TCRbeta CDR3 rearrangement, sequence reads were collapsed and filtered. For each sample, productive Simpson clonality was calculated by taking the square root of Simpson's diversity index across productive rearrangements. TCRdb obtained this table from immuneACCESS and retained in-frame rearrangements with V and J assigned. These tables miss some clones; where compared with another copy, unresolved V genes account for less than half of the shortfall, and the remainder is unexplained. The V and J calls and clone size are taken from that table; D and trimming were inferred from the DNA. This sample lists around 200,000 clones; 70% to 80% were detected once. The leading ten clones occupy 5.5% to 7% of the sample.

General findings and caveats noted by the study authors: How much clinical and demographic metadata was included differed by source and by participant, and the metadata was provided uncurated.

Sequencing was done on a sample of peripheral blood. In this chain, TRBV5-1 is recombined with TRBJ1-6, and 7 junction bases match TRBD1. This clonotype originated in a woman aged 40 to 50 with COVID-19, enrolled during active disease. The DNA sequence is TGCGCCAGCAGCTTGGACAGGGGTGAGTCACCCCTCCACTTT. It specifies CASSLDRGESPLHF.